This TCR beta chain was identified in a study of Graves' ophthalmopathy and Graves' hyperthyroidism. Study-level information: The study drew peripheral blood at initial diagnosis, before any treatment. Study observations and caveats: In blood appeared most of the expanded thyroid clonotypes whose frequency exceeded 0.001.

Additional autoimmune diseases, uncontrolled infections, pregnancy or lactation disqualified patients. The evidence that diagnosis relied on was clinical symptoms, serum thyroxine, TRAb, thyroid ultrasound and orbital computed tomography. This clonotype was seen a few times. Its target is unknown. The TCR beta CDR3 regions underwent amplification from RNA transcripts. HTBI primers primed a first-round RT-PCR, and a second-round multiplex PCR followed. Using its own MiXCR run on the multiplex PCR reads, TCRdb lists one record per CDR3 protein. The sample has about 390,000 distinct CDR3 sequences; over 15% are singletons. Germline values: CDR1 SGHTA, CDR2 FQGNSA. The CDR3 totals 15 residues. After removal of 1 base from V and 0 bases from J, the junction contained 1 base not matched to a gene.

The material sequenced was peripheral blood. This TCR was sampled from a woman aged 18-29 years with stable Graves' hyperthyroidism. The rearrangement joins TRBV7-2 to TRBJ2-5; 8 bases are shared with TRBD2. The CDR3 here is CASSLDGGDQETQYF. The CDR3 DNA sequence: TGTGCCAGCAGCTTAGACGGGGGGGACCAAGAGACCCAGTACTTC. Filled out from reference TRBV7-2 and TRBJ2-5, the complete variable domain reads GAGVSQSPSNKVTEKGKDVELRCDPISGHTALYWYRQSLGQGLEFLIYFQGNSAPDKSGLPSDRFSAERTGGSVSTLTIQRTQQEDSAVYLCASSLDGGDQETQYFGPGTRLLVL.